What follows is one TCR beta chain and its context. This entry comes from a study of CD8+ T cells in alopecia areata. Study details: For the treated group, dosing was oral tofacitinib at 5 to 10 mg twice daily.

This CDR3 is built from 15 residues. The V gene's germline CDR1 is LGHNA and CDR2 YNFKEQ. Trimming shortened V by 3 bases and J by 1 base, and 12 bases separated the two germline ends. Treatment indicated: oral pan-JAK inhibitor, 5-10 mg twice daily. The sequencing template was cDNA reverse transcribed from extracted RNA. Some clones are missing from TCRdb's copy, which holds only in-frame ones; the method was immunoSEQ multiplex PCR. The sample has roughly 210,000 clones; roughly two fifths are singletons. The input for sequencing was CD4+ T cells sorted from blood, taken between weeks 36 and 40, from a patient treated with tofacitinib. The gene calls are TRBV4-2 and TRBJ1-1, with a tentative D call TRBD1 (6 bases). The clonotype originates from a human donor with alopecia areata. This CDR3 reads CASSHVDRSNTEAFF. DNA of the CDR3: TGTGCCAGCAGCCATGTTGACAGGTCGAACACTGAAGCTTTCTTT.